These 10 T cell receptor beta chains came from one sample sequenced in a study of graft-versus-host responses after intestinal transplantation. Libraries were prepared by immunoSEQ multiplex PCR; TCRdb keeps only in-frame clonotypes and omits some of them. The sample carries roughly 69,000 clones, roughly 92% recorded once. The sample was bone marrow, taken 700 to 750 days after intestinal transplantation. These receptors all come from a human patient who received an intestinal transplant, so some T cells may come from the graft donor.

The chain has TRBV29-1 and TRBJ2-7, with D tentatively TRBD2 (6 bases). Germline V gene data show CDR1 as SQVTM and CDR2 as ANQGSEA. The CDR3 has 17 residues. Trimming removed 4 bases from V and 3 bases from J, with 25 bases in between. For the CDR3, the DNA is TGCAGCGTTGTTTTCGCTTTCGCGGGCGGGACGATCTACGAGCAGTACTTC. Protein sequence: CSVVFAFAGGTIYEQYF.

CDR3 nucleotide sequence: TGTGCCAGCAGCCACAACGGCTGGGTGGATGAGCAGTTCTTC. Protein sequence: CASSHNGWVDEQFF. The chain recombines TRBV11-2 with TRBJ2-1; D remains unclear. The CDR3 loop spans 14 amino acids. V was trimmed by 5 bases and J by 8 bases, leaving 16 bases between them. Per the germline V gene, CDR1 is SGHAT and CDR2 is FQNNGV.

J is TRBJ2-4 and V is TRBV15, with D possibly TRBD2 on 7 matching bases. V gave up 3 bases and J gave up 0 bases, with 15 bases separating them. Germline CDR1 is LNHNV and CDR2 is YYDKDF (reference sequence). The CDR3 is 17 amino acids. The CDR3 sequence: CATSRGGGDIAKNIQYF. CDR3 DNA: TGTGCCACCAGCAGGGGGGGAGGGGACATAGCCAAAAACATTCAGTACTTC.

V and J are TRBV5-1 and TRBJ1-1, with TRBD1 matching over 8 bases. V lost 2 bases and J lost 8; bases outside the gene matches: 5. The CDR3 loop spans 13 amino acids. CDR1 and CDR2 from the germline V gene are SGHRS and YFSETQ. CDR3: CASSLGDRGEAFF. The CDR3 DNA reads TGCGCCAGCAGCTTAGGAGACAGGGGAGAAGCTTTCTTT.

The chain recombines TRBV5-4 with TRBJ2-1; 12 nucleotides line up with TRBD2. The germline CDR1 and CDR2 sequences are SGHNT and YYREEE (reference sequence). CDR3 size: 16 residues. V was pared by 4 bases and J by 4 bases, with 6 bases of the junction left unmatched. CDR3 DNA sequence: TGTGCCAGCAGCCGACTAGCGGGAGTGGGATACAATGAGCAGTTCTTC. Translation: CASSRLAGVGYNEQFF.

This clone was picked up one time. The chain has TRBV5-6 and TRBJ2-7; TRBD1 matches at 7 bases. This CDR3 is built from 13 residues. The germline V gene encodes CDR1 SGHDT and CDR2 YYEEEE. Unmatched junction bases numbered 4, after V lost 5 bases and J lost 2 bases. The DNA for the CDR3 is TGTGCCAGCAGTACGGGACAGCCCTACGAGCAGTACTTC. Its translation: CASSTGQPYEQYF.

This rearrangement joins TRBV4-2 to TRBJ2-4; TRBD1 agrees at 8 bases. The CDR3 runs to 15 residues. CDR1 and CDR2 from the germline V gene are LGHNA and YNFKEQ. The V gene end was trimmed by 6 bases and the J gene end by 6 bases; junction bases not matched to a gene: 10. The CDR3 DNA follows: TGTGCCAGCAGACTCGGACAGGGCGCGGGAAACATTCAGTACTTC. Protein: CASRLGQGAGNIQYF.

This chain connects TRBV2 to TRBJ1-5; TRBD1 matches 7 bases. This CDR3 spans 15 amino acids. V lost 5 bases and J lost 3; bases outside the gene matches: 7. Germline V gene data show CDR1 as SNHLY and CDR2 as FYNNEI. In DNA form, the CDR3 reads TGTGCCAGCAGTACAGGGGTTGAACCCAATCAGCCCCAGCATTTT. It codes for CASSTGVEPNQPQHF.

V is TRBV7-3 and J is TRBJ2-1; TRBD2 aligns across 13 bases. This CDR3 contains 19 residues. CDR1 and CDR2 from the germline V gene are SGHTA and FQGTGA. Trimming at V came to 0 bases and at J to 3 bases, leaving 8 bases not matched to a gene. CDR3 loop: CASSLTPRTSGGVYNEQFF. CDR3 in DNA: TGTGCCAGCAGCTTAACGCCCCGGACTAGCGGGGGAGTCTACAATGAGCAGTTCTTC.

This rearrangement joins TRBV7-9 to TRBJ2-2; 9 nucleotides agree with TRBD1. Germline CDR1 SEHNR, CDR2 FQNEAQ (reference sequence). The CDR3 is made up of 17 amino acids. The V segment lost 3 bases and the J segment 3 bases; nucleotides outside the gene matches: 8. DNA of the CDR3: TGTGCCAGCAGCTTTGCAACCGGGACAGGGTACACCGGGGAGCTGTTTTTT. Translation gives CASSFATGTGYTGELFF.